These 18 T cell receptor beta chains share one sample of origin, sequenced in a study of blood T cell repertoires in COVID-19. Clones were read by immunoSEQ multiplex PCR, and TCRdb kept only the in-frame ones, dropping some. The sample records tens of thousands of clones, approximately 92% being singletons. The sequenced material came from peripheral blood. These receptors were obtained from a woman in her fifties or sixties with active COVID-19.

J is TRBJ2-1 and V is TRBV24-1; D might be TRBD2 (6 bases). V lost 5 bases to trimming and J lost 0 bases, with 7 bases between them. The length of the CDR3 is 14 residues. Germline V gives CDR1 KGHDR, CDR2 SFDVKD. CDR3 coding DNA: TGTGCCACCAGTGCCGGGAGCTCCTACAATGAGCAGTTCTTC. It translates to CATSAGSSYNEQFF.

The chain carries TRBV18 and TRBJ2-1, with 11 bases that match TRBD1. Germline V gene sequence: CDR1 KGHSH, CDR2 LQKENI. V lost 6 bases, J lost 3 bases, and 4 bases stayed unmatched. This CDR3 region has 15 residues. CDR3 residues: CASSPGTGGYNEQFF. In DNA form, the CDR3 reads TGTGCCAGCTCCCCGGGGACAGGGGGCTACAATGAGCAGTTCTTC.

The chain uses TRBV7-9 and TRBJ1-2; TRBD1 matches 7 bases. The J segment lost 4 bases and the V segment lost 5 bases, leaving 10 bases of the junction unmatched. The CDR3 sequence is 15 residues long. Looked up from germline, CDR1 is SEHNR and CDR2 is FQNEAQ (reference sequence). The CDR3 region has the DNA TGTGCCAGCAGCCCCGATCAGGGACAGCCCTATGGCTACACCTTC. It is translated as CASSPDQGQPYGYTF.

The chain employs TRBV5-1 and TRBJ2-2; D gene ambiguous. Germline V CDR1 and CDR2: SGHRS, YFSETQ. The CDR3 sequence is 15 residues long. V was cut by 1 base and J by 4 bases, with 11 bases left in between. In DNA form, the CDR3 reads TGCGCCAGCAGCTTGCTATGGGCGAGCACCGGGGAGCTGTTTTTT. This codes for CASSLLWASTGELFF.

This chain links TRBV27 with TRBJ1-1, with D perhaps matching TRBD1 (5 bases). This CDR3 has 14 amino acids. V was trimmed by 5 bases and J by 1 base, leaving 11 bases between them. Germline V CDR1 and CDR2: MNHEY, SMNVEV (reference sequence). CDR3 amino acids: CASSPLQGNTEAFF. As DNA, the CDR3 is TGTGCCAGCAGTCCACTGCAGGGGAACACTGAAGCTTTCTTT.

This chain connects TRBV30 to TRBJ2-1; 8 nucleotides match TRBD2. This CDR3 contains 16 residues. Trimming took 0 bases from V and 4 from J; bases not matched to a gene: 8. CDR1 and CDR2 (germline): GTSNPN, SVGIG (reference sequence). The CDR3 DNA reads TGTGCCTGGAGTGTATTAGCGGGGACCGGATACAATGAGCAGTTCTTC. This codes for CAWSVLAGTGYNEQFF.

This chain links TRBV30 with TRBJ2-7; 10 bases line up with TRBD2. The length of the CDR3 is 15 residues. Germline V gene lookup returns CDR1 GTSNPN and CDR2 SVGIG (reference sequence). After removal of 0 bases from V and 5 bases from J, the junction contained 7 bases not matched to a gene. Here the CDR3 reads CAWSVPLAGVDEQYF. The CDR3 DNA sequence: TGTGCCTGGAGTGTACCCCTAGCGGGAGTCGACGAGCAGTACTTC.

V and J are TRBV29-1 and TRBJ1-1, with D possibly matching TRBD1 (5 bases). V dropped 3 bases and J dropped 4 bases, with 12 bases sitting between them. CDR3 length: 13 residues. The V gene's germline CDR1 is SQVTM and CDR2 ANQGSEA. In nucleotides, the CDR3 is TGCAGCGTTGAGTGGGGTAGGGGCACTGAAGCTTTCTTT. The encoded protein is CSVEWGRGTEAFF.

The gene calls are TRBV4-1 and TRBJ2-7, with TRBD2 matching 10 bases. The CDR3 runs 15 residues. Germline-derived CDR1 and CDR2 are MGHRA and YSYEKL. V was pared by 3 bases and J by 6 bases, with 8 bases of the junction left unmatched. CDR3 amino acids: CASSHASLAGVEQYF. CDR3 sequence (DNA): TGCGCCAGCAGCCATGCCTCCCTAGCGGGAGTCGAGCAGTACTTC.

This clone came up a few times. The chain carries TRBV5-1 and TRBJ2-6; 7 bases fit TRBD1. The V gene end was trimmed by 2 bases and the J gene end by 0 bases; junction bases not matched to a gene: 2. Per the germline V gene, CDR1 is SGHRS and CDR2 is YFSETQ. The CDR3 consists of 16 residues. CDR3 protein: CASSFGQVSGANVLTF. CDR3 bases: TGCGCCAGCAGCTTTGGACAGGTCTCTGGGGCCAACGTCCTGACTTTC.

The J gene is TRBJ2-7, the V gene TRBV28; 11 nucleotides align to TRBD1. This CDR3 has 15 amino acids. Germline assignment: CDR1 MDHEN and CDR2 SYDVKM. The junction had 8 bases not matched to a gene; V was cut back by 5 bases and J by 5 bases. CDR3 DNA sequence: TGTGCCAGCAGTCCCGCCCTGGACAGGGGGCACGAGCAGTACTTC. Translated, it gives CASSPALDRGHEQYF. Together with reference TRBV28 and TRBJ2-7, the CDR3 gives the full variable domain: DVKVTQSSRYLVKRTGEKVFLECVQDMDHENMFWYRQDPGLGLRLIYFSYDVKMKEKGDIPEGYSVSREKKERFSLILESASTNQTSMYLCASSPALDRGHEQYFGPGTRLTVT.

This chain links TRBV19 with TRBJ1-1; TRBD1 aligns across 7 bases. Germline CDR1 and CDR2: LNHDA and SQIVND (reference sequence). The CDR3 is made up of 13 amino acids. V lost 6 bases and J lost 0; bases outside the gene matches: 1. The CDR3 DNA follows: TGTGCCAGTAGGGACAGGTTGAACACTGAAGCTTTCTTT. Amino acids: CASRDRLNTEAFF.

The count of this clone is one. The chain is built from TRBV7-3 and TRBJ2-1; 7 positions match TRBD2. Germline CDR1 SGHTA, CDR2 FQGTGA. This CDR3 spans 14 amino acids. V was pared by 5 bases and J by 5 bases, with 6 bases of the junction left unmatched. The CDR3 loop reads CASSVGDYNNEQFF. CDR3 DNA sequence: TGTGCCAGCAGCGTTGGGGACTACAACAATGAGCAGTTCTTC.

The chain couples TRBV10-3 to TRBJ1-1, with D possibly matching TRBD1 (5 bases). The germline V gene encodes CDR1 ENHRY and CDR2 SYGVKD. With 3 bases removed from V and 0 bases from J, the gap between germline ends came to 14 bases. CDR3 length equals 16 residues. In nucleotides, the CDR3 is TGTGCCATCAGTGAATTTATCCAGGGAATGAACACTGAAGCTTTCTTT. Translation gives CAISEFIQGMNTEAFF.

The V call is TRBV30, the J call TRBJ2-7, with 8 bases that match TRBD1. Germline CDR1 and CDR2: GTSNPN and SVGIG (reference sequence). The CDR3 sequence is 12 residues long. Trimming removed 5 bases from V and 7 bases from J; junction bases left unmatched: 7. CDR3 in amino acids: CAWAGQGSEQYF. The CDR3 DNA reads as TGTGCCTGGGCCGGACAGGGTTCTGAGCAGTACTTC.

The V and J genes are TRBV2 and TRBJ2-7; 10 bases align to TRBD1. The CDR3 totals 14 residues. The germline CDR1 and CDR2 sequences are SNHLY and FYNNEI. J gave up 5 bases and V 5 bases, and 6 bases lay outside the gene matches. The CDR3 DNA sequence: TGTGCCAGCAGTAGGACAGGGGGTTTCGACGAGCAGTACTTC. Translated: CASSRTGGFDEQYF.

V gene TRBV19 combines with J gene TRBJ1-5; no reliable D call. Germline-derived CDR1 and CDR2 are LNHDA and SQIVND (reference sequence). This CDR3 spans 15 amino acids. Trimming removed 6 bases at V and 6 bases at J, with 18 bases between. The CDR3 sequence: CASSPPPGGSQPQHF. The CDR3 bases are TGTGCCAGTAGCCCACCTCCGGGAGGGAGTCAGCCCCAGCATTTT.

The chain uses TRBV30 and TRBJ2-1, with D possibly TRBD2 on 6 matching bases. The V end lost 3 bases, the J end lost 6 bases, and 18 bases lay between the germline ends. Per germline, CDR1 GTSNPN and CDR2 SVGIG (reference sequence). This CDR3 spans 15 amino acids. CDR3 bases: TGTGCCTGGAGCCCCGAGGACTACAACTTCAATGAGCAGTTCTTC. Translating it yields CAWSPEDYNFNEQFF.